The clone carrying this T cell receptor beta chain was found a few times. TCRdb re-derived calls from the 5' RACE reads in MiXCR, one entry per CDR3 protein. The table lists 40,000 to 45,000 distinct CDR3 sequences, about an eighth of them singletons. Germline CDR1 is SGHRS and CDR2 is YFSETQ. Trimming removed 4 bases from V and 6 bases from J; junction bases left unmatched: 12. The CDR3 totals 16 residues. The sample belongs to a study of spatial heterogeneity in lung cancer. At the level of the study: Alpha-chain detections were consistently fewer than beta-chain detections among the sequences. The average appearance count of each unique TCR and UMI combination in raw reads was more than eight.

The time point is: sample taken at primary tumor resection. Whole RNA, which was extracted from tumor, nontumor lung tissue or frozen PBMC, was sequenced without any cell sorting. Samples came from 70 to 80 TRACERx patients with untreated early-stage lung cancer. Source: PBMCs, taken at surgery. J is TRBJ2-1 and V is TRBV5-1; 8 nucleotides agree with TRBD1. The clonotype originates from a male donor with early-stage non-small cell lung cancer. CDR3 residues: CASSPDSDRALNEQFF. CDR3 DNA sequence: TGCGCCAGCAGCCCCGACTCGGACAGGGCTCTCAATGAGCAGTTCTTC.